This TCR beta chain was captured in a study of blood T cell repertoires in COVID-19. As for the study in general: PBMCs, B-cell-depleted T cells, or T cells were the source of the cDNA or gDNA that made up the material.

The CDR3 consists of 13 residues. Trimming removed 7 bases from V and 8 bases from J, with 15 bases in between. Germline assignment: CDR1 PRHDT and CDR2 FYEKMQ (reference sequence). During active infection, Seattle patients enrolled and were then monitored through disease. In the authors' methods: By means of reference gene primer amplification, nucleated cell counts were estimated. Sequencing was performed with immunoSEQ multiplex PCR; in TCRdb, only in-frame clones are kept and a portion is missing. The V and J calls and clone size are taken from that table; D and trimming were inferred from the DNA. The table shows approximately 170,000 clones, with approximately 85% occurring only once.

The chain combines TRBV13 with TRBJ2-1, with a weak D call TRBD2 (6 bases). Sequencing was performed on peripheral blood. The TCR was taken from a man older than 75 with COVID-19, enrolled during active disease. The DNA of the CDR3 is TGTGCCAGCACCATTGGGGGGTTCGATGAGCAGTTCTTC. The encoded protein is CASTIGGFDEQFF. Drawing the rest from reference TRBV13 and TRBJ2-1, the complete variable domain is AAGVIQSPRHLIKEKRETATLKCYPIPRHDTVYWYQQGPGQDPQFLISFYEKMQSDKGSIPDRFSAQQFSDYHSELNMSSLELGDSALYFCASTIGGFDEQFFGPGTRLTVL.